The clone carrying this T cell receptor (beta chain) was recorded at least ten times. Its matching antigen is unknown. This record belongs to a study of response to subunit inactivated influenza vaccine. TCRdb processed the RT-PCR reads anew with MiXCR; each CDR3 protein has one entry. This sample yields 700,000 to 900,000 distinct CDR3 sequences, of which roughly 20% are seen a single time; roughly 10% belongs to the top ten. There are 14 residues in the CDR3. Germline V lookup: CDR1 SGHTA, CDR2 FQGNSA. V shed 5 bases and J 0 bases; nucleotides not matched to a gene: 2. Study outcomes and limitations: Few additional T cells are recruited per seasonal influenza vaccination, authors suggested.

The sequencing used PBMCs from blood, collected 5 days after vaccination. The receptor comes from a man aged 45 to 65 who received an inactivated influenza vaccine. This chain links TRBV7-2 with TRBJ1-1; the match to TRBD1 covers 8 bases. CDR3 bases: TGTGCCAGCAGCCCGGGACAGGTGAACACTGAAGCTTTCTTT. Translation gives CASSPGQVNTEAFF.